This paragraph covers one T cell receptor (beta chain) sequence. Its antigen is still unknown. This CDR3 has 15 residues. Trimming removed 6 bases at V and 5 bases at J, with 19 bases between. The germline gives CDR1 LGHNT, CDR2 FRNRAP. This sample is drawn from a study of blood T cells in healthy people across ages. Study-wide results and limits: Diversity of TCR beta per million T cells declined in a roughly linear way with age. Diversity of TCR beta correlated strongly with naive T cell percentage. Donors of long life had a larger count of naive CD4+ cells and greater diversity than aged donors.

Primers used in a second PCR of about 7 to 11 cycles were a sample-barcoded 5' primer and a J-beta primer mix. TCRdb re-called the 5' RACE reads through MiXCR, storing one row per CDR3 protein. The data hold about 670,000 distinct CDR3 sequences, with 40% to 45% observed a single time. Specimen: blood. The gene calls are TRBV12-5 and TRBJ2-5; D perhaps matches TRBD2 (6 bases). The sequence was collected from a man aged 80 or over in good health. The CDR3 reads CASGLAGPGSETQYF. The CDR3 nucleotides read TGTGCTAGTGGACTCGCGGGGCCAGGAAGTGAGACCCAGTACTTC.